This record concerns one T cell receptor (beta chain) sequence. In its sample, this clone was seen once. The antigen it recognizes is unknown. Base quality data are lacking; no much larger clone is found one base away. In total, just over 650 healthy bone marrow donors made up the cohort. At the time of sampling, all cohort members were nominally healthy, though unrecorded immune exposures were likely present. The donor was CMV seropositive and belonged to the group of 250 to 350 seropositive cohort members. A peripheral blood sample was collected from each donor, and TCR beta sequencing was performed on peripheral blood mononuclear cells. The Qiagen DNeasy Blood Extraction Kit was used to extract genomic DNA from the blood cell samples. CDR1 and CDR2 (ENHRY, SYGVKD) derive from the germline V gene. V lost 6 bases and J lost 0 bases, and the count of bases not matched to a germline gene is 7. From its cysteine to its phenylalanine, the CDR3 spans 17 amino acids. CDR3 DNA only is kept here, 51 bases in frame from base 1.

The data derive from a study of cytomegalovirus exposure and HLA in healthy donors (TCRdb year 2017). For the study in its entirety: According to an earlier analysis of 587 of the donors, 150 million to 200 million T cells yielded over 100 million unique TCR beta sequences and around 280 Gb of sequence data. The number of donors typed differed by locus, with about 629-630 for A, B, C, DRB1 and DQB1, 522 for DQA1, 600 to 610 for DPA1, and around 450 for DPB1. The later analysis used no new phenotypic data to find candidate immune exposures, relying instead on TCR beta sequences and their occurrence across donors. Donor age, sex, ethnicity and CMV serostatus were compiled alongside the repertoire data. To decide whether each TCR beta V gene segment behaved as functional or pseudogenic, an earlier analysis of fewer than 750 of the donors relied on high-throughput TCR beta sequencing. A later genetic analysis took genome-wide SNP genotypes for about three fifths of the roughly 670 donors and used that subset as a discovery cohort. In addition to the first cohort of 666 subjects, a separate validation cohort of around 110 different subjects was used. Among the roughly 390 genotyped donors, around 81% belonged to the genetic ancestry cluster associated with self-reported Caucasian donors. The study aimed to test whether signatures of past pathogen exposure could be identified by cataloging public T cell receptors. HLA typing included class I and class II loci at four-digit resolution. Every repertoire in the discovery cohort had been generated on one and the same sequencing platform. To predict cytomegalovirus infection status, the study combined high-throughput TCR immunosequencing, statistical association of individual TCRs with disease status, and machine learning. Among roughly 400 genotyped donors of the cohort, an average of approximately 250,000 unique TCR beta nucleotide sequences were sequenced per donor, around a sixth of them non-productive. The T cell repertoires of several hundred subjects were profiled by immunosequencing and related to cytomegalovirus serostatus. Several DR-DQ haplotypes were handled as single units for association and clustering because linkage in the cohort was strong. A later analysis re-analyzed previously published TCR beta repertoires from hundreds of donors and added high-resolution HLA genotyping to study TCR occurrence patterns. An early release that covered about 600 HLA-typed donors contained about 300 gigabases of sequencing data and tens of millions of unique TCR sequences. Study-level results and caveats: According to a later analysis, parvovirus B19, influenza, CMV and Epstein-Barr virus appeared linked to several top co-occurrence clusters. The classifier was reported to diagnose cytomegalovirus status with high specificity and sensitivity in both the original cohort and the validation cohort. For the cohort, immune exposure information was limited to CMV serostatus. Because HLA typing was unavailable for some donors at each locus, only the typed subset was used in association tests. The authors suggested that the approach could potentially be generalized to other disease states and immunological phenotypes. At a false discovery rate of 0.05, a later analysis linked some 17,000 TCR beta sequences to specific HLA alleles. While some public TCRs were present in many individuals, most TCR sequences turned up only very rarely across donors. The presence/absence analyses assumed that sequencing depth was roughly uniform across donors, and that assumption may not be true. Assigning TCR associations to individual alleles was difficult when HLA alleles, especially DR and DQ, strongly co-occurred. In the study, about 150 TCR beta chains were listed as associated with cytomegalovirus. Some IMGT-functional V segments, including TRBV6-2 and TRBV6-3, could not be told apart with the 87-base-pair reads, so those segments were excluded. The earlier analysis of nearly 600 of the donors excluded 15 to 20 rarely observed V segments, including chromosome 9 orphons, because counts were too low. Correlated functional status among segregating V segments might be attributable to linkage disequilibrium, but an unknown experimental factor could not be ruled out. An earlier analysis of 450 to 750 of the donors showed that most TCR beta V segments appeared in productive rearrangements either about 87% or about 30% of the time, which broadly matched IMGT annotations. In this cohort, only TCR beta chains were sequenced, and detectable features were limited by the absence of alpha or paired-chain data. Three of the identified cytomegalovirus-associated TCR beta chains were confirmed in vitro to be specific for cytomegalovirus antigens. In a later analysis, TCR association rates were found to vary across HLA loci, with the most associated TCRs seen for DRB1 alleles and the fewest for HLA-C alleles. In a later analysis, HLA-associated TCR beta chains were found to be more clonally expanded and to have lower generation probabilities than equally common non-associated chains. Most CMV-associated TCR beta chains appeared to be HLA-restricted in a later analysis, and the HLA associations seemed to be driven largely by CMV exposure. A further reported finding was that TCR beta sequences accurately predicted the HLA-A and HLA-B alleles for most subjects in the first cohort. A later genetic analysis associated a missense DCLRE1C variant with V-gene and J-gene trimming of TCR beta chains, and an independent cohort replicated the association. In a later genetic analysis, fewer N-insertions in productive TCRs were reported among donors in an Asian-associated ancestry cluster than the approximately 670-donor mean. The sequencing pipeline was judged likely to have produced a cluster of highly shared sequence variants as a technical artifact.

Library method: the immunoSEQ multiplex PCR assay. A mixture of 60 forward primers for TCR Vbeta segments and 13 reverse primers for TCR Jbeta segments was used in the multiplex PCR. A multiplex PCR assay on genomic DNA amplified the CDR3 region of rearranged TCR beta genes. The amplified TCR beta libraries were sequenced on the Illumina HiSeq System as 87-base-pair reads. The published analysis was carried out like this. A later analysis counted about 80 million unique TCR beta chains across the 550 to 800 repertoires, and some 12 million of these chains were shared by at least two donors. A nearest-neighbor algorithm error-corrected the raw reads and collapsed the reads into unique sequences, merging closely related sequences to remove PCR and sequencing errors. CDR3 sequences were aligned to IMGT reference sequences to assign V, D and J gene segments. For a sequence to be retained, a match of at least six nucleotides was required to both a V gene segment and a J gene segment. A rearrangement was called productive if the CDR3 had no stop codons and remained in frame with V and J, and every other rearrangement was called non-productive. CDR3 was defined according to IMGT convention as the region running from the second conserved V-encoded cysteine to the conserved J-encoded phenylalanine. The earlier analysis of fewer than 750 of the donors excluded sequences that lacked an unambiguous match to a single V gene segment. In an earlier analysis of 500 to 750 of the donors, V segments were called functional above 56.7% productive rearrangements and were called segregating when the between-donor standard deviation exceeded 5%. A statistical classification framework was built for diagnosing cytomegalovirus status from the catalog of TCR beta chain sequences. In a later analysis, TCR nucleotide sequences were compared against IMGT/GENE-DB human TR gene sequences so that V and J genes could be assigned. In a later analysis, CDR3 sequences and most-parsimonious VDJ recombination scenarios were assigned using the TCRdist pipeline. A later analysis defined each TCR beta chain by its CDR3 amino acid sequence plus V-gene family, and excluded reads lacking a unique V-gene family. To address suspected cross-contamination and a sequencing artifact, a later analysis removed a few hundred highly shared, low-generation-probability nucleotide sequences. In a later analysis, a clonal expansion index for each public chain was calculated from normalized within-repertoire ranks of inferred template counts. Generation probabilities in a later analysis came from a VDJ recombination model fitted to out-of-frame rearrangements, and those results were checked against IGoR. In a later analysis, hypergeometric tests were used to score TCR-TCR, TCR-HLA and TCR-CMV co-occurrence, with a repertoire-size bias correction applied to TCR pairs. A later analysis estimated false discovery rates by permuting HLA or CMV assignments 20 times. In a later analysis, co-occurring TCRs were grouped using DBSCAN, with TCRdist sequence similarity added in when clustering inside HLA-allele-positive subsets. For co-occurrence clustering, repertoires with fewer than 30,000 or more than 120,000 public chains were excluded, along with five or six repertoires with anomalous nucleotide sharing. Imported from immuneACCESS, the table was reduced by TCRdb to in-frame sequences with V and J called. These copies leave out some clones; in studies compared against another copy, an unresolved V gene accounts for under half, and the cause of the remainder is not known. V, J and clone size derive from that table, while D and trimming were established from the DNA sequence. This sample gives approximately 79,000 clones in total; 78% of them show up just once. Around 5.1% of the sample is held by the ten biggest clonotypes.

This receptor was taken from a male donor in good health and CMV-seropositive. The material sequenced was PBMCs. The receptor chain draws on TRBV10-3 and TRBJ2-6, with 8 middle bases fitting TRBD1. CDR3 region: CAISVQGGPSGANVLTF. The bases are TGTGCCATCAGCGTACAGGGGGGCCCCTCTGGGGCCAACGTCCTGACTTTC.